This is a list of T cell receptor beta chains from one sample in a study of blood T cell repertoires in COVID-19. Assay: immunoSEQ multiplex PCR; the TCRdb copy retains only in-frame clones and omits some. The sample lists fewer than 350,000 clones, approximately 91% seen once, with 2.3% in the top ten. The specimen sequenced was PBMCs or T cells enriched from blood (not recorded which). The source of these receptors is a woman aged 40 to 50 with acute COVID-19. CDR3s include the opening cysteine and the closing phenylalanine or tryptophan. Each record gives: CDR3 protein, CDR3 DNA, clone size, J gene, V gene, D gene. D genes are given only for firm matches. The size entry is marked missing in some rows and otherwise reads once, few, many or a size class.

CASSKTGGSGYTF,TGTGCCAGCAGCAAGACAGGGGGCAGCGGCTACACCTTC,.,TRBJ1-2,TRBV12-3/TRBV12-4,TRBD1
CASSKAQPYSSYNSPLHF,TGTGCCAGCAGCAAAGCGCAACCCTATAGCTCCTATAATTCACCCCTCCACTTT,.,TRBJ1-6,TRBV21-1,.
CASRPGSPGYNEQFF,TGTGCCAGCAGGCCAGGGTCCCCGGGCTACAATGAGCAGTTCTTC,.,TRBJ2-1,TRBV2,.
CASSNLGGDEQFF,TGTGCCAGCTCGAACCTGGGCGGGGATGAGCAGTTCTTC,.,TRBJ2-1,TRBV18,.
CASSSQAYEQYF,TGTGCCAGCAGTTCGCAGGCCTACGAGCAGTACTTC,.,TRBJ2-7,TRBV6-2/TRBV6-3,.
CASSSRGGDYGYTF,TGCGCCAGCAGCAGCCGAGGAGGGGACTATGGCTACACCTTC,.,TRBJ1-2,TRBV5-1,.
CASSLGTGSVEQFF,TGTGCCAGCAGCCTGGGGACAGGGTCCGTTGAGCAGTTCTTC,.,TRBJ2-1,TRBV7-3,TRBD1
CASRNLGDINEKLFF,TGTGCCAGTCGCAACCTCGGGGATATCAATGAAAAACTGTTTTTT,.,TRBJ1-4,TRBV19,.
CASSAPQGTYEQYF,TGTGCCAGCAGCGCCCCACAGGGCACCTACGAGCAGTACTTC,.,TRBJ2-7,TRBV28,.
CASSVEMAPELYTF,TGTGCCAGCAGCGTAGAGATGGCGCCGGAGCTCTACACCTTC,.,TRBJ1-2,TRBV9,.
CASSVVGGASGAVDTQYF,TGTGCCAGCAGCGTAGTAGGAGGGGCTAGCGGGGCCGTAGATACGCAGTATTTT,.,TRBJ2-3,TRBV9,TRBD2
CASSGLAGAADTQYF,TGTGCCAGCAGCGGACTAGCGGGAGCTGCAGATACGCAGTATTTT,.,TRBJ2-3,TRBV2,TRBD2
CASSDRVSNSPLHF,TGTGCCAGCAGCGACAGGGTTTCTAATTCACCCCTCCACTTT,.,TRBJ1-6,TRBV7-9,TRBD1
CASSKTGSGEAFF,TGTGCCAGCTCCAAAACAGGGTCGGGTGAAGCTTTCTTT,.,TRBJ1-1,TRBV18,.
CASSLRRREGGTGELFF,TGTGCCAGCAGCTTACGTCGGCGGGAGGGGGGCACCGGGGAGCTGTTTTTT,.,TRBJ2-2,TRBV7-6,TRBD2
CASSANSYEQYF,TGTGCCAGCAGCGCCAACAGTTACGAGCAGTACTTC,.,TRBJ2-7,TRBV9,.
CASSLTEEGLGNQPQHF,TGTGCCAGCAGCTTGACCGAGGAGGGATTGGGCAATCAGCCCCAGCATTTT,.,TRBJ1-5,TRBV7-9,.
CASATGDNQPQHF,TGTGCCAGCGCCACGGGTGACAATCAGCCCCAGCATTTT,few,TRBJ1-5,TRBV7-3,.
CASSAMTAEAFF,TGTGCCAGCAGCGCTATGACAGCTGAAGCTTTCTTT,.,TRBJ1-1,TRBV11-2,.
CASPKDIQAYEQYF,TGTGCCAGCCCCAAGGACATCCAAGCCTACGAGCAGTACTTC,.,TRBJ2-7,TRBV6-4,.
CASSFLTGGDPYEQYF,TGTGCCAGCAGCTTCCTTACAGGGGGAGACCCCTACGAGCAGTACTTC,few,TRBJ2-7,TRBV5-8,TRBD1
CASGTWAPEQFF,TGTGCCAGCGGGACTTGGGCCCCGGAGCAGTTCTTC,.,TRBJ2-1,TRBV28,.
CASSPRRGSNQPQHF,TGTGCCAGCAGTCCGCGGCGGGGTTCAAATCAGCCCCAGCATTTT,.,TRBJ1-5,TRBV28,.
CASSLGTVSYEKLFF,TGTGCCAGCAGTTTGGGGACAGTTAGTTATGAAAAACTGTTTTTT,.,TRBJ1-4,TRBV6-5,TRBD1
CASSFRGSSGNTIYF,TGTGCCAGCAGCTTTCGGGGGAGCTCTGGAAACACCATATATTTT,.,TRBJ1-3,TRBV7-2,.
CASSSYSGNTIYF,TGTGCCAGCAGCTCGTACTCTGGAAACACCATATATTTT,once,TRBJ1-3,TRBV7-9,.
CASRETSGSYNEQFF,TGTGCCAGCAGAGAAACTAGCGGCTCCTACAATGAGCAGTTCTTC,once,TRBJ2-1,TRBV2,TRBD2
CASSFQQGHSYEQYF,TGTGCCAGCAGCTTTCAACAGGGCCACTCCTACGAGCAGTACTTC,.,TRBJ2-7,TRBV5-5,.
CASSLRDLAGAGEQFF,TGTGCCAGCAGTTTAAGGGATTTAGCGGGAGCCGGTGAGCAGTTCTTC,.,TRBJ2-1,TRBV27,TRBD2
CATSDSSGQGATGNQPQHF,TGTGCCACCAGTGATAGTTCGGGACAGGGGGCAACTGGCAATCAGCCCCAGCATTTT,.,TRBJ1-5,TRBV24-1,TRBD1
CASSFLGGEAYEQYF,TGTGCCAGCAGTTTTCTGGGCGGGGAAGCCTACGAGCAGTACTTC,.,TRBJ2-7,TRBV28,.
CASSAGQGAGDTQYF,TGTGCCAGCAGTGCGGGACAGGGGGCCGGAGATACGCAGTATTTT,.,TRBJ2-3,TRBV25-1,TRBD1
CATSDRGDRGTDTQYF,TGTGCCACCAGTGATCGGGGGGACAGGGGCACAGATACGCAGTATTTT,.,TRBJ2-3,TRBV24-1,TRBD1
CATSRDRTAYGYTF,TGTGCCACCAGCAGAGATAGAACAGCTTATGGCTACACCTTC,.,TRBJ1-2,TRBV15,.
CAWSVDSPTAYGYTF,TGTGCCTGGAGTGTAGACAGTCCTACCGCCTATGGCTACACCTTC,.,TRBJ1-2,TRBV30,.
CASSPRWLAERPSYEQYF,TGTGCCAGCAGCCCGAGGTGGCTAGCGGAACGCCCCTCCTACGAGCAGTACTTC,.,TRBJ2-7,TRBV11-3,TRBD2
CATSRGYQPQHF,TGTGCCACCAGCAGAGGCTACCAGCCCCAGCATTTT,once,TRBJ1-5,TRBV15,.
CASRSAEIMNTEAFF,TGCGCCAGCCGTTCGGCGGAAATAATGAACACTGAAGCTTTCTTT,few,TRBJ1-1,TRBV5-1,.
CASTPKTNPEKLFF,TGTGCCAGCACACCTAAAACCAACCCCGAAAAACTGTTTTTT,.,TRBJ1-4,TRBV6-4,.
CASSFQGGREQYF,TGTGCCAGCAGCTTTCAGGGGGGTCGCGAGCAGTACTTC,.,TRBJ2-7,TRBV5-5,.
CASSLGLAGGRSYNEQFF,TGTGCCAGCAGCTTAGGGCTAGCGGGAGGAAGATCCTACAATGAGCAGTTCTTC,.,TRBJ2-1,TRBV7-3,TRBD2
CSASPGQGMYGYTF,TGCAGTGCTAGTCCGGGACAGGGGATGTATGGCTACACCTTC,.,TRBJ1-2,TRBV20-1,TRBD1
CATNRAQGSPLHF,TGTGCCACCAACAGGGCCCAAGGTTCACCCCTCCACTTT,.,TRBJ1-6,TRBV5-5,.
CASSGQTDQPQHF,TGTGCCAGCAGCGGACAAACCGATCAGCCCCAGCATTTT,once,TRBJ1-5,TRBV28,.
CASSPKRGAGGETQYF,TGCGCCAGCAGCCCCAAGCGGGGGGCGGGGGGAGAGACCCAGTACTTC,.,TRBJ2-5,TRBV4-1,TRBD2